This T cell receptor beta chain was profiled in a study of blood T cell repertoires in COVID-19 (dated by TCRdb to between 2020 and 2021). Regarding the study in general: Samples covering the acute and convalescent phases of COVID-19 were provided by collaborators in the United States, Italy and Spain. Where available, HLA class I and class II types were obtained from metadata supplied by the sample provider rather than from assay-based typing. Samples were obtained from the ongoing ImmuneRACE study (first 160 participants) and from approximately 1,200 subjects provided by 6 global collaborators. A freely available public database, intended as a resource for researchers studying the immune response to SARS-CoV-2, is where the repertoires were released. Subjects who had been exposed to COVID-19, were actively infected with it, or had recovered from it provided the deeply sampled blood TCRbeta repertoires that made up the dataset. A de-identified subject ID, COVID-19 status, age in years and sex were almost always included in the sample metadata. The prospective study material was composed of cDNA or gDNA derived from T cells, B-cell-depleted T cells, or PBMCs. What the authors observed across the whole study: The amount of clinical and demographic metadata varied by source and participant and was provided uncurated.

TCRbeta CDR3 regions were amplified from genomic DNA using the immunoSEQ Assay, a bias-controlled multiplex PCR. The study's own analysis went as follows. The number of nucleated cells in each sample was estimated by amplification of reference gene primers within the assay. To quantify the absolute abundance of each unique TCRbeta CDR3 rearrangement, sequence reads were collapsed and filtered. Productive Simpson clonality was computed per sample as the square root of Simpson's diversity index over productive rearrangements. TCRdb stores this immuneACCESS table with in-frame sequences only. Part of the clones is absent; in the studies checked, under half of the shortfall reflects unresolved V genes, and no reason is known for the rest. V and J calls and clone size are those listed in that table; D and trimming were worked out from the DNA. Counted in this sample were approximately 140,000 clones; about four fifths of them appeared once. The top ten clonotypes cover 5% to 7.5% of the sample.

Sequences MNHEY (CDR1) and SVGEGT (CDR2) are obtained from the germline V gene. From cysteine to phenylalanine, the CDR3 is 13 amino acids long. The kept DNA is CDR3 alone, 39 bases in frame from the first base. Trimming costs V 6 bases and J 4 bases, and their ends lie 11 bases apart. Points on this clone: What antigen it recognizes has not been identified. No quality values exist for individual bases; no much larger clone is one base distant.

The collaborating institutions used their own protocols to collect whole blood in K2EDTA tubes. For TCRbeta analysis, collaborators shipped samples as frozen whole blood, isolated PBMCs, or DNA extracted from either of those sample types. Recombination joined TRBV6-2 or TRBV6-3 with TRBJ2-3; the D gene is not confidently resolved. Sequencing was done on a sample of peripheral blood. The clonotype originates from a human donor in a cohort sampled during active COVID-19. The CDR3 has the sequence CASSRILPDTQYF. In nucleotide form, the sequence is TGTGCCAGCAGCCGTATCCTCCCAGATACGCAGTATTTT.